This T cell receptor (beta chain) was obtained from a study of blood T cell repertoires in COVID-19. Study overall: Whether acute or convalescent, the COVID-19 samples came from the United States, Italy and Spain. T cells, B-cell-depleted T cells, or PBMCs provided the cDNA or gDNA that served as material.

V gave up 4 bases and J gave up 1 base; unmatched junction bases: 5. Germline V gene lookup returns CDR1 SGHVS and CDR2 FQNEAQ. The CDR3 sequence is 16 residues long. Per the authors' pipeline: The authors estimated nucleated cell counts from reference gene primer amplification. The assay was immunoSEQ multiplex PCR, and TCRdb's table has in-frame clones only and misses some. That table is the source of V, J and clone size, and D and trimming were worked out from the DNA. The table lists some 220,000 clones, approximately 90% of them singletons, with 3% to 4% in the top ten. Everyone who took part was about 18 to 89 years old, and they came from 20 to 25 US areas.

The chain is built from TRBV7-8 and TRBJ1-4; 8 nucleotides line up with TRBD1. This TCR came from a young woman in a cohort exposed to, infected with or recovered from COVID-19 (not recorded which). Sequencing was carried out using PBMCs or T cells enriched from blood (not recorded which). The CDR3: CASSSTGGVTNEKLFF. The CDR3 DNA is TGTGCCAGCAGCTCTACAGGGGGGGTAACTAATGAAAAACTGTTTTTT. Based on the CDR3 plus reference TRBV7-8 and TRBJ1-4, the full variable domain is GAGVSQSPRYKVAKRGQDVALRCDPISGHVSLFWYQQALGQGPEFLTYFQNEAQLDKSGLPSDRFFAERPEGSVSTLKIQRTQQEDSAVYLCASSSTGGVTNEKLFFGSGTQLSVL.